The present entry profiles one T cell receptor beta chain with its context. This sample stems from a study of OX40 agonist ivuxolimab in advanced cancers. Study context: Two cutaneous melanoma patients and one hepatocellular carcinoma patient, three in all, had partial responses.

This CDR3 is built from 15 residues. CDR1 is SGHDN, CDR2 FVKESK, per germline. V lost 4 bases and J lost 0, with 12 bases in between. TCRdb's copy holds only in-frame clones and misses some; the assay was immunoSEQ multiplex PCR. The repertoire holds about 40,000 clones, with roughly 86% as singletons. V is TRBV14 and J is TRBJ1-2; D call uncertain. Sequenced material: CD4+ or CD8+ T cells sorted from blood, taken in a trial of the OX40 agonist ivuxolimab. The origin of this receptor is an adult with an advanced solid tumor such as melanoma, head and neck, liver or kidney cancer. CDR3 in DNA: TGTGCCAGCAGCCGTCAGGCAGCCGCTAACTATGGCTACACCTTC. Translated, it gives CASSRQAAANYGYTF.